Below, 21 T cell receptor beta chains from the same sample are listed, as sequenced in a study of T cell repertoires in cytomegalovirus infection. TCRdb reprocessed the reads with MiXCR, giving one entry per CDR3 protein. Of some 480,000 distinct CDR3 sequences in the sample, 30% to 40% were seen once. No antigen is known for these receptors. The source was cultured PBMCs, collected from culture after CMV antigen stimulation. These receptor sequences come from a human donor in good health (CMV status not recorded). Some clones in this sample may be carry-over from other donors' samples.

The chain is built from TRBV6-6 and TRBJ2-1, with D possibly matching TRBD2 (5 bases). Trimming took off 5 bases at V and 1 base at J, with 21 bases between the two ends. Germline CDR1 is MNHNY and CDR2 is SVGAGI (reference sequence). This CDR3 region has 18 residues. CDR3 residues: CASSEKSLAVVSYNEQFF. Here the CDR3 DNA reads TGTGCCAGCAGTGAGAAGTCCCTAGCCGTAGTTTCCTACAATGAGCAGTTCTTC.

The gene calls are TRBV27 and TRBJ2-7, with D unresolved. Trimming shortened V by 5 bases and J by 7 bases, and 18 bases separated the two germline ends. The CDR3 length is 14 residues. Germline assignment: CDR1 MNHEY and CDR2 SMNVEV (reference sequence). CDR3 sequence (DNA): TGTGCCAGCAGTCCCCTGGCGAGCCCTTGGGAGCAGTACGTC. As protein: CASSPLASPWEQYV.

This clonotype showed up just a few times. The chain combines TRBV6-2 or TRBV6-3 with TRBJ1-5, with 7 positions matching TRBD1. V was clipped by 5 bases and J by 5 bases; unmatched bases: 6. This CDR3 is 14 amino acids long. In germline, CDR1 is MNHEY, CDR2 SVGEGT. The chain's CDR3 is CASSIRQGHQPQHF. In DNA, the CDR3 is TGTGCCAGCAGTATTCGACAGGGCCATCAGCCCCAGCATTTT.

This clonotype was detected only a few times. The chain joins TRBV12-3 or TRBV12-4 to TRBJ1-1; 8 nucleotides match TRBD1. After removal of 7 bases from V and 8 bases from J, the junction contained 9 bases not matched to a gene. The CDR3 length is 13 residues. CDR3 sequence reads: CASNRQGSTEAFF. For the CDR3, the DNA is TGTGCCAGCAATCGACAGGGGTCAACGGAAGCTTTCTTT.

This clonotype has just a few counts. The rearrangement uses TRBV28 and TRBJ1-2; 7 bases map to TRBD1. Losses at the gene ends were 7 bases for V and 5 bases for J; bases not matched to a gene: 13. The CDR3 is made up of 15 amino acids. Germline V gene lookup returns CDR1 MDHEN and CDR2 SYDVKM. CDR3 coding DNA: TGTGCCAGCACCAGGGGGACGGTAAACCTGTATGGCTACACCTTC. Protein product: CASTRGTVNLYGYTF.

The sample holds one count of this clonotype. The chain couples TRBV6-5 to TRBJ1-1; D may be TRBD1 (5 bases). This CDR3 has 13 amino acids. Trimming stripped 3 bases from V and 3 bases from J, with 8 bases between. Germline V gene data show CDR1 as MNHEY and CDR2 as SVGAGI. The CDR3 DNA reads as TGTGCCAGCAGTTATGACAGTTACACTGAAGCTTTCTTT. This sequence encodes CASSYDSYTEAFF.

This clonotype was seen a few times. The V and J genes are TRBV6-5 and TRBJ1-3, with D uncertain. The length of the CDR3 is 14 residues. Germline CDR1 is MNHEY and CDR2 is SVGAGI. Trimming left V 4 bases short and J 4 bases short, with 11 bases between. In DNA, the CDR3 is TGTGCCAGCAGTTCCCTCCTATACGGAAACACCATATATTTT. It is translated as CASSSLLYGNTIYF.

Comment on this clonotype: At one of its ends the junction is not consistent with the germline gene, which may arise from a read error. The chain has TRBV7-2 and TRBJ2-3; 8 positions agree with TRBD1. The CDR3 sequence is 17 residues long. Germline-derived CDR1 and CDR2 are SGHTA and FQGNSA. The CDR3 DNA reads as TGTGCCAGCAGCTATCACAGGGGGAAGGAGCGCACAGATACGCTGTATTTT. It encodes CASSYHRGKERTDTLYF.

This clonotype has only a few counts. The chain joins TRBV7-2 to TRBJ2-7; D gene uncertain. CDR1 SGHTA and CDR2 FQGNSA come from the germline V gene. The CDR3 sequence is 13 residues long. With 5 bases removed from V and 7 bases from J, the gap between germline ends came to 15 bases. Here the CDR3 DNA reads TGTGCCAGCAGCCCCACCGGGCCCAGGGAGCAGTACTTC. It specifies CASSPTGPREQYF.

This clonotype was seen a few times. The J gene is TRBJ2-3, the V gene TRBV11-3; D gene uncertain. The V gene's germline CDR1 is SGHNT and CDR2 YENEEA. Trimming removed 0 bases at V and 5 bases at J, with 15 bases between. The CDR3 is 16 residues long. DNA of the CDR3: TGTGCCAGCAGCTTAGATGGTGGCTCCGTACAAGATACGCAGTATTTT. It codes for CASSLDGGSVQDTQYF.

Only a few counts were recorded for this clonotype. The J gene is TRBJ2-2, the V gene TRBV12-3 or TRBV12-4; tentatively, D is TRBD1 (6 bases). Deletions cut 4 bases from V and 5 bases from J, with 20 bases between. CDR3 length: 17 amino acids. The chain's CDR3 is CASSWVRVKRGTGELFF. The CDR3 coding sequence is TGTGCCAGCAGTTGGGTTAGGGTTAAAAGGGGGACCGGGGAGCTGTTTTTT.

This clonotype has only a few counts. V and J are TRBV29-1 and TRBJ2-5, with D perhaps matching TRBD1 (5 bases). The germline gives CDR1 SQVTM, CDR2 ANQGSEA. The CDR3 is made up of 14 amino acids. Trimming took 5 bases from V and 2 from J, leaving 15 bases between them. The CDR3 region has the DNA TGCAGCGTTCGTATAGACAGCGCTCAAGAGACCCAGTACTTC. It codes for CSVRIDSAQETQYF.

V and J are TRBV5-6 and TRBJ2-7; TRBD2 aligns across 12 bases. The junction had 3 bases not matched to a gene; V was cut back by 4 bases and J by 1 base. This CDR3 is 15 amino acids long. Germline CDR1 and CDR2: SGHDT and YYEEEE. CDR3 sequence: CASSAGLAGSYEQYF. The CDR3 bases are TGTGCCAGCAGCGCCGGACTAGCGGGGTCCTACGAGCAGTACTTC.

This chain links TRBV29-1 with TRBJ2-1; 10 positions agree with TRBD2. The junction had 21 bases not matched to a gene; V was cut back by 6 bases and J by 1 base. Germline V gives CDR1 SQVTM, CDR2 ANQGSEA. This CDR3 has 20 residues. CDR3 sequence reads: CSVGLLRGLAGVGSYNEQFF. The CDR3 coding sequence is TGCAGCGTCGGGCTCCTCCGCGGGCTAGCGGGAGTAGGGTCCTACAATGAGCAGTTCTTC.

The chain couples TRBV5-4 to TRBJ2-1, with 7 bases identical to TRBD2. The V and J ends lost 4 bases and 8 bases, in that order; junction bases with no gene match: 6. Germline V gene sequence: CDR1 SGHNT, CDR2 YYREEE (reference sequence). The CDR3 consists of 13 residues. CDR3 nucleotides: TGTGCCAGCAGCCTCACTGGGAGGGATGAGCAGTTCTTC. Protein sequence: CASSLTGRDEQFF.

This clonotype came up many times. Here the CDR3 DNA reads TGTGCCAGTAGTAGGAGTGTTCTGGATCCCGCGGAGCAGTACTTC. Its translation: CASSRSVLDPAEQYF. The rearrangement joins TRBV19 to TRBJ2-7; unclear D gene. This CDR3 is built from 15 residues. Germline CDR1 is LNHDA and CDR2 is SQIVND (reference sequence). V lost 4 bases and J 7 bases, leaving 20 bases between the germline ends.

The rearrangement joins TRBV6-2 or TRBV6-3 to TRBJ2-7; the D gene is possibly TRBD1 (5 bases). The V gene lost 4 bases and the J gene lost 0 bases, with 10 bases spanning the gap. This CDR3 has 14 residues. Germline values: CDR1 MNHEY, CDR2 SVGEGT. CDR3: CASSSRQSSYEQYV. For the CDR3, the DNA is TGTGCCAGCAGTTCCCGACAGAGCTCCTACGAGCAGTACGTC.

This CDR3 is CASSKDQWYSNQPQHF. DNA for the CDR3: TGTGCCAGCAGCAAAGACCAGTGGTATAGCAATCAGCCCCAGCATTTT. The V call is TRBV7-1, the J call TRBJ1-5; D is unresolved. TRBV7-1 falls under the ORF class, with uncertain function. This CDR3 contains 16 residues. V gave up 5 bases and J gave up 0 bases, with 14 bases separating them.

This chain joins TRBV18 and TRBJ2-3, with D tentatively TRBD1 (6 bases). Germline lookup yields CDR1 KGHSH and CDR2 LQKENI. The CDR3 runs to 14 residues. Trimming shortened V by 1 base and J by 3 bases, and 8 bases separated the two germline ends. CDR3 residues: CASSPLDRTDTQYF. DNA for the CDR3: TGTGCCAGCTCACCACTAGACAGGACAGATACGCAGTATTTT.

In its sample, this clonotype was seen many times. CDR3 bases: TGTGCCAGCAGTTATCCAGCGGGACAGGGTTCCTACGAGCAGTACTTC. It yields the protein CASSYPAGQGSYEQYF. This chain joins TRBV6-2 or TRBV6-3 and TRBJ2-7, with 9 nucleotides matching TRBD1. Looked up from germline, CDR1 is MNHEY and CDR2 is SVGEGT. The CDR3 covers 16 residues. The V gene end was trimmed by 3 bases and the J gene end by 1 base; junction bases not matched to a gene: 7.

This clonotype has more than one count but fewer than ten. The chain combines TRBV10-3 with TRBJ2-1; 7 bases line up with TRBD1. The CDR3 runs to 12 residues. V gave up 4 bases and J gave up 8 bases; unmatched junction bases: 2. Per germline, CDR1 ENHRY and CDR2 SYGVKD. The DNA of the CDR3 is TGTGCCATCAGTGGAGGGGGCGATGAGCAGTTCTTC. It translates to CAISGGGDEQFF.